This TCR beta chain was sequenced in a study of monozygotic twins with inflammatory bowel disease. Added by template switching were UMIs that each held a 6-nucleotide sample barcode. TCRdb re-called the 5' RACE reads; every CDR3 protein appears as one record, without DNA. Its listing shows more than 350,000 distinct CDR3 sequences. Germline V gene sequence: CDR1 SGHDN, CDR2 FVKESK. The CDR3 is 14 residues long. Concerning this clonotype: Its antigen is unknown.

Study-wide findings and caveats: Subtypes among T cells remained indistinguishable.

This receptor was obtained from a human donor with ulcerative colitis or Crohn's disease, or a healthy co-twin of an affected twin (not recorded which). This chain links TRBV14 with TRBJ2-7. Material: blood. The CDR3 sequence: CASSLFRESYEQYF.